The 26 T cell receptor beta chains reported below all come from one sample, sequenced in a study of radiation and T cells in renal cell carcinoma. The time point here: baseline pretreatment blood. Treatment reported: 15 Gy SBRT to primary tumor, nephrectomy 4 weeks later. Sequenced by immunoSEQ multiplex PCR; TCRdb stores in-frame clones only, minus some. Of about 61,000 clones listed, 65% to 80% are singletons. Sequenced material: blood, taken from a patient whose treatment included radiotherapy and nephrectomy. These receptors all stem from a man aged 60-69 years with renal cell carcinoma.

The J gene is TRBJ2-4, the V gene TRBV11-3; the D is unclear. Trimming took off 1 base at V and 0 bases at J, with 7 bases between the two ends. Germline assignment: CDR1 SGHNT and CDR2 YENEEA. The CDR3 runs 15 residues. CDR3 bases: TGTGCCAGCAGCTTAGGGGGTTCAGCCAAAAACATTCAGTACTTC. Protein product: CASSLGGSAKNIQYF.

The J gene is TRBJ2-1, the V gene TRBV9, with 9 bases fitting TRBD2. Germline loops: CDR1 SGDLS, CDR2 YYNGEE. The CDR3 contains 19 residues. V trimming: 0 bases; J trimming: 6 bases; junction bases outside the gene matches: 16. CDR3 in amino acids: CASSVAGSGSRGRGNEQFF. CDR3 sequence (DNA): TGTGCCAGCAGCGTAGCCGGTAGCGGGAGCCGGGGCCGGGGCAATGAGCAGTTCTTC.

Here the CDR3 reads CASSITADFNTEAFF. In nucleotides, the CDR3 is TGTGCCAGTAGTATTACGGCAGACTTTAACACTGAAGCTTTCTTT. The chain couples TRBV19 to TRBJ1-1; D is unclear. CDR1 is LNHDA and CDR2 is SQIVND in the germline V gene (reference sequence). Trimming shortened V by 3 bases and J by 2 bases, and 13 bases separated the two germline ends. The CDR3 contains 15 residues. Looking up the rest from reference TRBV19 and TRBJ1-1 gives the full variable domain: DGGITQSPKYLFRKEGQNVTLSCEQNLNHDAMYWYRQDPGQGLRLIYYSQIVNDFQKGDIAEGYSVSREKKESFPLTVTSAQKNPTAFYLCASSITADFNTEAFFGQGTRLTVV.

V and J are TRBV11-2 and TRBJ2-7, with a possible D match to TRBD1 (5 bases). CDR1 is SGHAT, CDR2 FQNNGV, per germline. The V end was cut by 5 bases, the J end by 3 bases, with 11 bases between. The CDR3 spans 13 residues. DNA for the CDR3: TGTGCCAGCAGCCCAGAGGACATCTACGAGCAGTACTTC. Translating it yields CASSPEDIYEQYF.

The CDR3 coding sequence is TGTGCTAGTGGGAATTGGGACAGGATTTTTAATGGCTACACCTTC. Protein: CASGNWDRIFNGYTF. The rearrangement joins TRBV12-5 to TRBJ1-2; the match to TRBD1 covers 8 bases. The V segment lost 6 bases and the J segment 6 bases; nucleotides outside the gene matches: 12. CDR1 LGHNT and CDR2 FRNRAP come from the germline V gene. There are 15 residues in the CDR3.

V is TRBV19 and J is TRBJ2-1, with 8 positions matching TRBD2. The CDR3 extends over 15 amino acids. V lost 3 bases to trimming and J lost 7 bases; unmatched junction nucleotides: 8. CDR1 and CDR2 from the germline V gene are LNHDA and SQIVND (reference sequence). CDR3 coding DNA: TGTGCCAGTAGTATCATACCGGGACTAGAAAATGAGCAGTTCTTC. Translation: CASSIIPGLENEQFF.

This clone has only a few counts. The chain links TRBV6-1 to TRBJ1-5; D gene uncertain. The germline gives CDR1 MNHNS, CDR2 SASEGT. Trimming left V 3 bases short and J 0 bases short, with 9 bases between. The CDR3 is 15 residues long. CDR3 residues: CASSEAVYSNQPQHF. The DNA of the CDR3 is TGTGCCAGCAGTGAGGCTGTATATAGCAATCAGCCCCAGCATTTT.

The CDR3 DNA follows: TGTGCCAGCAGTTTATCTGGGCTGCGACTGACCTATGGCTACACCTTC. Protein sequence: CASSLSGLRLTYGYTF. V and J are TRBV27 and TRBJ1-2; D is ambiguous. CDR1 is MNHEY and CDR2 is SMNVEV in the germline V gene (reference sequence). CDR3 length: 16 amino acids. The V end lost 0 bases, the J end lost 4 bases, and 15 bases lay between the germline ends.

V gene TRBV5-1 combines with J gene TRBJ2-2; 7 nucleotides line up with TRBD1. Germline CDR1 is SGHRS and CDR2 is YFSETQ. This CDR3 has 14 amino acids. The J segment lost 4 bases and the V segment lost 6 bases, leaving 6 bases of the junction unmatched. The CDR3 reads CASTITGATGELFF. The DNA for the CDR3 is TGCGCCAGCACAATTACAGGGGCCACCGGGGAGCTGTTTTTT.

The CDR3 bases are TGTGCCAGCAGCCGAGCGGAGGCAGGGGCTGGAAACACCATATATTTT. This encodes CASSRAEAGAGNTIYF. The chain employs TRBV7-9 and TRBJ1-3, with a weak D call TRBD1 (6 bases). The CDR3 totals 16 residues. In germline, CDR1 is SEHNR, CDR2 FQNEAQ (reference sequence). With 5 bases removed from V and 2 bases from J, the gap between germline ends came to 16 bases.

The CDR3 bases are TGTGCCAGCAGCTCGACCTTTTTATCCAGGGAGGGTACGCAGTATTTT. It yields the protein CASSSTFLSREGTQYF. The gene calls are TRBV7-2 and TRBJ2-3; TRBD2 matches 7 bases. The CDR3 length is 16 residues. Germline loops: CDR1 SGHTA, CDR2 FQGNSA. V trimming: 4 bases; J trimming: 8 bases; junction bases outside the gene matches: 15. Based on the CDR3 plus reference TRBV7-2 and TRBJ2-3, the full variable domain is GAGVSQSPSNKVTEKGKDVELRCDPISGHTALYWYRQSLGQGLEFLIYFQGNSAPDKSGLPSDRFSAERTGGSVSTLTIQRTQQEDSAVYLCASSSTFLSREGTQYFGPGTRLTVL.

CDR3 nucleotides: TGTGCCAGCTCTACCGGTCGGGACGTTGCAACTAATGAAAAACTGTTTTTT. Its protein is CASSTGRDVATNEKLFF. The V and J genes are TRBV18 and TRBJ1-4; a weak D match, TRBD1 (5 bases). The CDR3 contains 17 residues. Trimming removed 6 bases at V and 0 bases at J, with 17 bases between. Germline V gene lookup returns CDR1 KGHSH and CDR2 LQKENI.

This clone appeared a single time. This sequence joins TRBV7-9 and TRBJ2-5; D remains ambiguous. V dropped 4 bases and J dropped 7 bases, with 16 bases sitting between them. The CDR3 covers 14 residues. Germline loops: CDR1 SEHNR, CDR2 FQNEAQ (reference sequence). The CDR3 here is CASSSRAAPGTQYF. CDR3 in DNA: TGTGCCAGCAGCTCTCGGGCCGCGCCGGGGACCCAGTACTTC. Combining the CDR3 with reference TRBV7-9 and TRBJ2-5 gives the whole variable domain DTGVSQNPRHKITKRGQNVTFRCDPISEHNRLYWYRQTLGQGPEFLTYFQNEAQLEKSRLLSDRFSAERPKGSFSTLEIQRTEQGDSAMYLCASSSRAAPGTQYFGPGTRLLVL.

The chain couples TRBV7-8 to TRBJ2-3; D is unclear. Looked up from germline, CDR1 is SGHVS and CDR2 is FQNEAQ. This CDR3 is built from 16 residues. With 1 base removed from V and 4 bases from J, the gap between germline ends came to 15 bases. Here the CDR3 reads CASSLEGKLLSDTQYF. CDR3 in DNA: TGTGCCAGCAGCTTAGAAGGGAAGTTGTTATCAGATACGCAGTATTTT.

This sequence joins TRBV2 and TRBJ1-3, with 8 nucleotides matching TRBD1. The CDR3 extends over 20 amino acids. Germline V gene lookup returns CDR1 SNHLY and CDR2 FYNNEI. The trim removed 2 bases at V and 4 bases at J, leaving 19 bases unmatched. The CDR3 DNA sequence: TGTGCCAGCAGTGAAAGGGGACAGGTCCTCAATTTGCTTCCCGGAAACACCATATATTTT. Protein sequence: CASSERGQVLNLLPGNTIYF.

The rearrangement uses TRBV2 and TRBJ2-1; D gene unclear. From germline, CDR1 is SNHLY and CDR2 FYNNEI. V lost 8 bases and J lost 6, with 23 bases in between. The CDR3 is 16 residues long. The CDR3 here is CASHYASGLVSNEQFF. The CDR3 DNA sequence: TGTGCCAGCCATTACGCTTCTGGGCTGGTGAGCAATGAGCAGTTCTTC. Looking up the rest from reference TRBV2 and TRBJ2-1 gives the full variable domain: EPEVTQTPSHQVTQMGQEVILRCVPISNHLYFYWYRQILGQKVEFLVSFYNNEISEKSEIFDDQFSVERPDGSNFTLKIRSTKLEDSAMYFCASHYASGLVSNEQFFGPGTRLTVL.

V gene TRBV28 combines with J gene TRBJ1-5; no clear D. V dropped 5 bases and J dropped 7 bases, with 18 bases sitting between them. CDR3 length: 15 amino acids. Germline CDR1 reads MDHEN; CDR2 reads SYDVKM. CDR3 loop: CASSPSLSEWQPQHF. The CDR3 DNA reads as TGTGCCAGCAGTCCATCCCTCTCAGAATGGCAGCCCCAGCATTTT.

The chain carries TRBV7-8 and TRBJ2-1, with unresolved D. CDR3 size: 14 residues. Germline V gene lookup returns CDR1 SGHVS and CDR2 FQNEAQ. Trimming pared 0 bases from V and 5 bases from J, leaving 8 bases between. The CDR3 region has the DNA TGTGCCAGCAGCTTAGCCCCCACGGACAATGAGCAGTTCTTC. It specifies CASSLAPTDNEQFF.

This clone was detected only once. The V and J genes are TRBV19 and TRBJ1-6; TRBD1 aligns across 7 bases. Losses at the gene ends were 5 bases for V and 5 bases for J; bases not matched to a gene: 15. The CDR3 is 18 amino acids. From germline, CDR1 is LNHDA and CDR2 SQIVND (reference sequence). The CDR3 DNA reads as TGTGCCAGTAGTCTTCGGACAGGTAGCCCCCTAAATAATTCACCCCTCCACTTT. This gives the protein CASSLRTGSPLNNSPLHF.

V gene TRBV6-1 combines with J gene TRBJ2-5; D is uncertain. The germline CDR1 and CDR2 sequences are MNHNS and SASEGT. Between the trimmed V and J ends, which lost 1 base and 1 base, there was a span of 1 base. The CDR3 has 12 residues. The CDR3 nucleotides are TGTGCCAGCAGTGAAGTCCAAGAGACCCAGTACTTC. Protein product: CASSEVQETQYF.

The chain is built from TRBV2 and TRBJ2-1, with 9 bases fitting TRBD2. Germline CDR1 is SNHLY and CDR2 is FYNNEI. V lost 6 bases and J lost 6; bases outside the gene matches: 9. The CDR3 has 15 amino acids. The CDR3 nucleotides are TGTGCCAGCAGCCTCTTAGCGGGAGATAGCAATGAGCAGTTCTTC. Encoded protein: CASSLLAGDSNEQFF.

This clone was detected a few times. The J gene is TRBJ2-2, the V gene TRBV7-2, with 9 positions matching TRBD2. V lost 2 bases to trimming and J lost 4 bases; unmatched junction nucleotides: 5. The CDR3 covers 16 residues. Germline V gives CDR1 SGHTA, CDR2 FQGNSA. CDR3 nucleotide sequence: TGTGCCAGCAGCTTACGGGCTAGCGGGGCCACCGGGGAGCTGTTTTTT. Translation: CASSLRASGATGELFF.

This clone was observed a handful of times. This chain links TRBV27 with TRBJ1-5; the match to TRBD1 covers 7 bases. Trimming removed 4 bases from V and 0 bases from J; junction bases left unmatched: 9. The CDR3 sequence is 17 residues long. CDR1 and CDR2 (germline): MNHEY, SMNVEV (reference sequence). The CDR3 spells CASSSGTALTSNQPQHF. CDR3 sequence (DNA): TGTGCCAGCAGTTCCGGGACAGCCTTGACTAGCAATCAGCCCCAGCATTTT.

The rearrangement links TRBV19 to TRBJ1-2, with TRBD1 matching over 10 bases. V gave up 0 bases and J gave up 4 bases; unmatched junction bases: 5. Germline-derived CDR1 and CDR2 are LNHDA and SQIVND (reference sequence). The CDR3 has 16 residues. The CDR3 coding sequence is TGTGCCAGTAGTATAGATTCGGGACAGGGGATCTATGGCTACACCTTC. Translating gives CASSIDSGQGIYGYTF.

V and J are TRBV7-2 and TRBJ2-3, with D perhaps given as TRBD1 or TRBD2 (6 bases each). Trimming cost V 7 bases and J 6 bases, with 23 bases left between them. CDR1 and CDR2 (germline): SGHTA, FQGNSA. This CDR3 region has 16 residues. CDR3 DNA: TGTGCCAGCACCCGGTTTGGGGACACGGGGGCGGATACGCAGTATTTT. This sequence encodes CASTRFGDTGADTQYF.

The chain carries TRBV16 and TRBJ2-7; 10 nucleotides match TRBD1. CDR3 size: 14 residues. V lost 0 bases and J lost 6; bases outside the gene matches: 2. CDR1 is KGHSY and CDR2 is FQNENV in the germline V gene. The CDR3 region is CASSQSGTGVEQYV. The CDR3 DNA reads as TGTGCCAGCAGCCAATCGGGGACAGGGGTCGAGCAGTACGTC.